This T cell receptor beta chain is drawn from a study of beta chain features in type 1 diabetes. Findings and limits, study-wide: The naive, central memory and Treg TCRB repertoires showed an apparent similarity that was greater among patients than among healthy donors. Type 1 diabetes patients had TCRB CDR3s that were shorter (moderately but significantly so) in all four CD4+ subsets. The cDNA sequencing approach could over-represent high-TCR-expressing cells.

The whole isolated RNA underwent reverse transcription, so sequencing captured expressed TCRB transcripts. Clones were sequenced by immunoSEQ multiplex PCR, and TCRdb holds only the in-frame ones, with some missing. The sample has some 360,000 clones, around 20% seen once. Comments on this clone: No antigen is known for it.

Material for sequencing was naive CD4+ T cells from blood. This receptor was identified in a woman aged 18-30 years in good health.

The CDR3 DNA sequence: TGTGCCAGCAGCTTGGGAGGACTAGCGGCCGGGGCCAACGTCCTGACTTTC. It encodes CASSLGGLAAGANVLTF. The chain recombines TRBV5-4 with TRBJ2-6, with 10 positions matching TRBD2. The CDR3 sequence is 17 residues long. Trimming at V came to 0 bases and at J to 4 bases, leaving 4 bases not matched to a gene. CDR1 SGHNT and CDR2 YYREEE come from the germline V gene (reference sequence).